The sequence of this T cell receptor beta chain was determined in a study of T cells in Graves' hyperthyroidism and ophthalmopathy. Across the whole study: Upon initial diagnosis and before any treatment, peripheral blood was collected.

V lost 1 base and J 7 bases, leaving 13 bases between the germline ends. The CDR3 contains 14 residues. Germline V gene sequence: CDR1 MNHNS, CDR2 SASEGT. Study-wide results and caveats: Ophthalmopathy onset followed model prediction by a median approximately 5.9 months. Blood also carried most thyroid clonotypes expanded above 0.001.

Amplification targeted TCR beta CDR3 regions from RNA transcripts. The TCR CDR3 first-round RT-PCR relied on the HTBI primer set. TCRdb called the multiplex PCR reads again in MiXCR, with one record for every CDR3 protein. The sample has hundreds of thousands of distinct CDR3 sequences; roughly 24% are singletons. This clonotype was found many times. Its antigen is as yet unknown. Thyroid ultrasound and orbital computed tomography, with clinical symptoms and serum thyroxine and TRAb, informed diagnoses. The chain links TRBV6-1 to TRBJ1-2; no reliable D call. This sequence was found in a woman in her twenties or thirties with Graves' ophthalmopathy. The material sequenced was blood. The CDR3 is CASSEGRSIGGYTF. As DNA, the CDR3 is TGTGCCAGCAGTGAAGGAAGGAGTATTGGTGGCTACACCTTC.